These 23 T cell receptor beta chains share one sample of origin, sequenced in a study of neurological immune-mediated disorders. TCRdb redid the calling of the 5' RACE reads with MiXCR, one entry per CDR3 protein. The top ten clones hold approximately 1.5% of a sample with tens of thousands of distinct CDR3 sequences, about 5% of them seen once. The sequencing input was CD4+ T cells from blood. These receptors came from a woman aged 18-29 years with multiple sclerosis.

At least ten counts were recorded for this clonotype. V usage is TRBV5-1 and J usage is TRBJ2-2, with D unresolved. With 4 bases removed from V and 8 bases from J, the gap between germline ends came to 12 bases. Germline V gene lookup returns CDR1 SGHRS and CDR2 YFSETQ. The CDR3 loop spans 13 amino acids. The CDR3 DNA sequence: TGCGCCAGCAGCCTGCACAACGGTGGGGAGCTGTTTTTT. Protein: CASSLHNGGELFF.

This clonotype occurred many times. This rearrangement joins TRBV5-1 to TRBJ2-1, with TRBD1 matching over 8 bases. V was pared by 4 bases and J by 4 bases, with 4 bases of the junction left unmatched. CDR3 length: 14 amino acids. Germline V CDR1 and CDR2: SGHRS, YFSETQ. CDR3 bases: TGCGCCAGCAGCCTGGACAGGGATTACAATGAGCAGTTCTTC. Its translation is CASSLDRDYNEQFF.

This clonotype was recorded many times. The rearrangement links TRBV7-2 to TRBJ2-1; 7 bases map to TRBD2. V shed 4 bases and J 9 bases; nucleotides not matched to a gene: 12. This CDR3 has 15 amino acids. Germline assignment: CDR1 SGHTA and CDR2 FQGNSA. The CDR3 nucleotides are TGTGCCAGCAGCTCGACCAGCGGGAAACGAGGTGAGCAGTTCTTC. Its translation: CASSSTSGKRGEQFF.

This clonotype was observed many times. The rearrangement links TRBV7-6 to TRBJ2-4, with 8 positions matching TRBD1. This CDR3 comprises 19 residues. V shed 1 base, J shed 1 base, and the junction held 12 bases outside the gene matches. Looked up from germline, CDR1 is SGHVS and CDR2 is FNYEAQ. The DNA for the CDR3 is TGTGCCAGCAGCTTAGGCCCTCAGGGGGCTGGGGCGGCCAAAAACATTCAGTACTTC. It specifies CASSLGPQGAGAAKNIQYF.

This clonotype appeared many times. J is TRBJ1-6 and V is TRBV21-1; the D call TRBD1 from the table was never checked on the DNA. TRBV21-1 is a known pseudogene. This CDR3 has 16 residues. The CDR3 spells CARTKRTGEFYSPLHF. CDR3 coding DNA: TGTGCCCGTACCAAACGGACAGGGGAGTTTTATTCACCCCTCCACTTT.

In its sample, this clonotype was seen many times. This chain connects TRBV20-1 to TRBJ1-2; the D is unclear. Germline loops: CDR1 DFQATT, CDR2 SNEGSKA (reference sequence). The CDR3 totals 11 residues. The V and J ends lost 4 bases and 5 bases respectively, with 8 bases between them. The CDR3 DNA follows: TGCAGTGCTATCATCCAATATGGCTACACCTTC. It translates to CSAIIQYGYTF.

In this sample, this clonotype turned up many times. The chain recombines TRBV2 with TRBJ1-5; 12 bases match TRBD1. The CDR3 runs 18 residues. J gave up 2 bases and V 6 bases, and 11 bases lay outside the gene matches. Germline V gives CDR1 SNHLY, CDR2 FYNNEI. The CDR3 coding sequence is TGTGCCAGCAGGGGGACAGGGGGCGCGGGACTCGGCAATCAGCCCCAGCATTTT. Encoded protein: CASRGTGGAGLGNQPQHF.

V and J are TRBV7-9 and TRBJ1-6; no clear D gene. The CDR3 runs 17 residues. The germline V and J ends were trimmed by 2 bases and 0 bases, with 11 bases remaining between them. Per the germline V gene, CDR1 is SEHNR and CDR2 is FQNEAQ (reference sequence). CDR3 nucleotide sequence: TGTGCCAGCAGCTTATCGGTGACGAGCTCCTATAATTCACCCCTCCACTTT. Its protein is CASSLSVTSSYNSPLHF. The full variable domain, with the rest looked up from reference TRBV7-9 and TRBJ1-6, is DTGVSQNPRHKITKRGQNVTFRCDPISEHNRLYWYRQTLGQGPEFLTYFQNEAQLEKSRLLSDRFSAERPKGSFSTLEIQRTEQGDSAMYLCASSLSVTSSYNSPLHFGNGTRLTVT.

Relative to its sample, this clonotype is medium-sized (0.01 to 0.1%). The CDR3 nucleotides read TGTGCCATCAGTGTGGACAGCAGGAAATTCTATGGCTACACCTTC. It specifies CAISVDSRKFYGYTF. V and J are TRBV10-3 and TRBJ1-2; a weak D match, TRBD1 (6 bases). Trimming took off 4 bases at V and 4 bases at J, with 16 bases between the two ends. CDR3 length: 15 residues. The germline V gene has CDR1 ENHRY and CDR2 SYGVKD.

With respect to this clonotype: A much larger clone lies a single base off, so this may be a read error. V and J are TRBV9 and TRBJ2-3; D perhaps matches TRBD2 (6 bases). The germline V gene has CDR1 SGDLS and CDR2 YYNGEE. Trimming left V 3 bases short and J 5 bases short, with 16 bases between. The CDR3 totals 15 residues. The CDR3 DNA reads TGTGCCAGCAGCGCCCGGGGGACCCCCCAAGATACGCAGTATTTT. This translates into CASSARGTPQDTQYF.

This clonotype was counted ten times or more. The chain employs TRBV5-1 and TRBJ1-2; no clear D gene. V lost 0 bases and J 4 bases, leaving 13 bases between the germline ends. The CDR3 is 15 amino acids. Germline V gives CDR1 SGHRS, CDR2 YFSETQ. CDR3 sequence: CASSLVGDKIYGYTF. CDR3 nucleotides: TGCGCCAGCAGCTTGGTTGGGGATAAAATCTATGGCTACACCTTC. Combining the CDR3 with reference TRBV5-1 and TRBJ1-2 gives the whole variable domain KAGVTQTPRYLIKTRGQQVTLSCSPISGHRSVSWYQQTPGQGLQFLFEYFSETQRNKGNFPGRFSGRQFSNSRSEMNVSTLELGDSALYLCASSLVGDKIYGYTFGSGTRLTVV.

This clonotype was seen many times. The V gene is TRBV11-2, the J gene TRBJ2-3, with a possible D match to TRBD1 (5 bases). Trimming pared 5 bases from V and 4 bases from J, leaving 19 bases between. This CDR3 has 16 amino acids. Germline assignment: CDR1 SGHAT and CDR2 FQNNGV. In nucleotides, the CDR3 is TGTGCCAGCAGCGGTGGGGCGGTACAGGTCGCAGATACGCAGTATTTT. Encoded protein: CASSGGAVQVADTQYF.

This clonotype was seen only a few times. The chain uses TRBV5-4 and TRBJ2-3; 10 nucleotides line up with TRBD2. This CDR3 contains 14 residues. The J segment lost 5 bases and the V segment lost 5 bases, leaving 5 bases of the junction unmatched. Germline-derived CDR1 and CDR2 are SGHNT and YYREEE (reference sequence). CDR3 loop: CASRPGTSVDTQYF. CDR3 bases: TGTGCCAGCAGACCTGGGACTAGCGTAGATACGCAGTATTTT.

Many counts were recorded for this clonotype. As DNA, the CDR3 is TGTGCCAGCAATCAAGAACAGGGGGAAGGCATAAATTCACCCCTCCACTTT. Protein sequence: CASNQEQGEGINSPLHF. The chain joins TRBV2 to TRBJ1-6; 8 bases are a match to TRBD1. The J segment lost 7 bases and the V segment lost 7 bases, leaving 15 bases of the junction unmatched. This CDR3 is built from 17 residues. Germline CDR1 SNHLY, CDR2 FYNNEI.

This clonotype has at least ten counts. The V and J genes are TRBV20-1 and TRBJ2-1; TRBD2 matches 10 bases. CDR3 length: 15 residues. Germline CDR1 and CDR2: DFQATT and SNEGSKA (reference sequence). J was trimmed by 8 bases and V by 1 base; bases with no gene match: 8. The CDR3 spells CSARGVAGGRDEQFF. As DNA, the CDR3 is TGCAGTGCTAGAGGTGTAGCGGGAGGCCGGGATGAGCAGTTCTTC.

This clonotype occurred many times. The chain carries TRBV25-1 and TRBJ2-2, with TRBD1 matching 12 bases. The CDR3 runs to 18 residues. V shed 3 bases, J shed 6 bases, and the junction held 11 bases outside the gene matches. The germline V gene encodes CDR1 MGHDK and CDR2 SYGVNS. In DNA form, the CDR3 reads TGTGCCAGCAGTGACCTACCGGGACAGGGGGCCGACCCCGGGGAGCTGTTTTTT. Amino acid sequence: CASSDLPGQGADPGELFF.

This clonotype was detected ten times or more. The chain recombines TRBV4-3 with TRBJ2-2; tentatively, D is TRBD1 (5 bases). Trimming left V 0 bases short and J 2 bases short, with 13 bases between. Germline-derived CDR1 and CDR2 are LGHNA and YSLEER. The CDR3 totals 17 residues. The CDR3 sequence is CASSQEAAGLNTGELFF. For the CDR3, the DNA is TGCGCCAGCAGCCAAGAGGCAGCAGGGCTCAACACCGGGGAGCTGTTTTTT.

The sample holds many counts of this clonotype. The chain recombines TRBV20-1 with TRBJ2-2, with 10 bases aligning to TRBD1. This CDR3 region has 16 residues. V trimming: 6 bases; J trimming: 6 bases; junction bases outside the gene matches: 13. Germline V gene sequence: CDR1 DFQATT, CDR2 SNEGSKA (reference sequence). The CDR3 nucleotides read TGCAGTGCCTTCCTACCGGGACAGGGGATCGCCGGGGAGCTGTTTTTT. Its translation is CSAFLPGQGIAGELFF.

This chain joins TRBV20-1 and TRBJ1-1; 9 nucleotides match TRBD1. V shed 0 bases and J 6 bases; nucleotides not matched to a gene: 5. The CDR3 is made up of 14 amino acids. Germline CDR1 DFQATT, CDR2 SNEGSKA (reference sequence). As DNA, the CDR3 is TGCAGTGCTAGAGATGGAGGGGACAGGGCTGAAGCTTTCTTT. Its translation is CSARDGGDRAEAFF.

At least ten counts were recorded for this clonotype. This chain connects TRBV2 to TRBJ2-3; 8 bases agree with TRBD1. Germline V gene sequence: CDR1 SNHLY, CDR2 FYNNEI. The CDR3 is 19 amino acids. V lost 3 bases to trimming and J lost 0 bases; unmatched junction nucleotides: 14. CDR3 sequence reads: CASSDQGALFVLSTDTQYF. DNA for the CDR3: TGTGCCAGCAGTGACCAGGGGGCTCTCTTTGTGTTGAGCACAGATACGCAGTATTTT.

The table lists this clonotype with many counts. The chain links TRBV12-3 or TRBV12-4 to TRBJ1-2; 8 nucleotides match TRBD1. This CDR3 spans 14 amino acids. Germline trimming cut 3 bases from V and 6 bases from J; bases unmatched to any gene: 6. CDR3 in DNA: TGTGCCAGCAGTTTTCACGCAGGGGGCGATGGCTACACCTTC. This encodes CASSFHAGGDGYTF.

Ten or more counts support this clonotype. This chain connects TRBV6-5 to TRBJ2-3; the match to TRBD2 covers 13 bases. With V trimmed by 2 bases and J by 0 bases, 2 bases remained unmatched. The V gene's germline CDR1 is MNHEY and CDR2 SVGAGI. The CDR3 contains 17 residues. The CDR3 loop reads CASSYTGLAGSTDTQYF. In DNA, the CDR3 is TGTGCCAGCAGTTACACGGGACTAGCGGGGAGCACAGATACGCAGTATTTT.

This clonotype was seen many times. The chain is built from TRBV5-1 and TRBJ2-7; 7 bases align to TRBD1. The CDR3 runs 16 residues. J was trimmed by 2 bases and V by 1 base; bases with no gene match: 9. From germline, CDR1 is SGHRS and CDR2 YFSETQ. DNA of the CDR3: TGCGCCAGCAGCTTGAGGTCGACAGGGCCCCCCTACGAGCAGTACTTC. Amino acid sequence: CASSLRSTGPPYEQYF.